This T cell receptor beta chain originates from a study of regulatory T cells in long-lasting Graves disease. CDR3 regions were amplified by Arm-PCR using iRepertoire HTBI primers to build TCR beta libraries. TCRdb analysed the multiplex PCR reads with MiXCR anew, one entry per CDR3 protein. The data show around 400,000 distinct CDR3 sequences, with 12% seen just once and approximately 19% held by the top ten. This clonotype was observed many times. The antigen is undetermined. Study-level results: Thyroid tissue was not sampled; only peripheral blood was.

Described time point: newly diagnosed GD, antithyroid drugs for less than 3 months. Following extraction of RNA from PBMCs, that RNA was used to make the TCR library. A further study also used this sample, focusing on T cells in Graves' hyperthyroidism and ophthalmopathy.

The TCR sequence derives from a woman under 30 with Graves disease. Here the sequenced sample was peripheral blood mononuclear cells (PBMCs), taken at new diagnosis, from a patient treated with antithyroid drugs.

Here the CDR3 reads CAKSIAGAEDTQYF. CDR3 DNA: TGTGCCAAAAGTATAGCGGGGGCGGAAGATACGCAGTATTTT. This rearrangement joins TRBV2 to TRBJ2-3; 9 bases are shared with TRBD2. This CDR3 region has 14 residues. Per germline, CDR1 SNHLY and CDR2 FYNNEI. The J segment lost 5 bases and the V segment lost 10 bases, leaving 10 bases of the junction unmatched.